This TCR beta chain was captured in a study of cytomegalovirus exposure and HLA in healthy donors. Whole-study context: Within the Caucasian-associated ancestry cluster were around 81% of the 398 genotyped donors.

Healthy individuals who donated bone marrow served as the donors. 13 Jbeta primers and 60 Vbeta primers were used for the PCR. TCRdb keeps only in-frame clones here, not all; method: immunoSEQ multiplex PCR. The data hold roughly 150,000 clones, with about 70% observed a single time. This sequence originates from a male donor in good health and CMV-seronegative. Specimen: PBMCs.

CDR3 bases: TGTGCCAGCAGGATAGGAGTCACTAGCAATCAGCCCCAGCATTTT. It codes for CASRIGVTSNQPQHF. This chain connects TRBV28 to TRBJ1-5; no reliable D call. In germline, CDR1 is MDHEN, CDR2 SYDVKM. The CDR3 loop spans 15 amino acids. Trimming removed 6 bases at V and 0 bases at J, with 12 bases between.